This entry describes one T cell receptor (beta chain). This sample was taken from a study of blood T cell repertoires in COVID-19. Study overall: The United States, Italy and Spain provided the acute and convalescent COVID-19 samples. Sources were T cells, B-cell-depleted T cells, or PBMCs; the material itself was cDNA or gDNA.

This CDR3 spans 14 amino acids. Germline CDR1 LGHDT, CDR2 YNNKEL (reference sequence). V lost 6 bases, J lost 1 base, and 10 bases lay in between. In the original workflow: Using reference gene primer amplification, nucleated cell counts were estimated. Generated by immunoSEQ multiplex PCR, the TCRdb table keeps only in-frame clones and is missing some. That table gives V, J and clone size, and the DNA gave D and trimming. The sample shows some 97,000 clones, about 77% of them seen only once. This TCR was sampled from a woman in her sixties or seventies with acute or convalescent COVID-19. The chain couples TRBV3-1 (or the pseudogene TRBV3-2) to TRBJ1-3, with D hard to call. Source material: peripheral blood. CDR3 nucleotides: TGTGCCAGCAGAGCCTCAGCGTCTGGAAACACCATATATTTT. It specifies CASRASASGNTIYF.